A selection of T cell receptor beta chains follows, all from one sample in a study of CD8+CD57+ T cells in acquired aplastic anemia. TCRdb redid the calling of the reads with MiXCR, one entry per CDR3 protein. Among 40,000 to 45,000 distinct CDR3 sequences listed, roughly two thirds were seen once. The sequenced sample was sorted CD4+, CD8+, or CD8+CD57+ T cells (not recorded which) from PBMCs. These receptors all stem from a human donor in good health, serving as a control. CDR3s include the opening cysteine and the closing phenylalanine or tryptophan. D genes are given only for firm matches. Expanded clones are given a class, and other clones once, few, many or no size at all.

V	size	length	J	D	DNA	CDR3
TRBV6-2/TRBV6-3	many	13	TRBJ2-2	NA	TGTGCCAGCAGTATTGGGACAAACGGGGAGCTGTTTTTT	CASSIGTNGELFF
TRBV29-1	NA	16	TRBJ2-7	TRBD1	TGCAGCGTTGAAGATCGCGACAGGGGGGCCGGTTACGAGCAGTACTTC	CSVEDRDRGAGYEQYF
TRBV10-3	medium-sized	17	TRBJ1-3	TRBD1	TGTGCCATCAGTGCCTCTTTAGACAGGGGCACTGGAAACACCATATATTTT	CAISASLDRGTGNTIYF
TRBV7-2	large	14	TRBJ2-7	NA	TGTGCCAGCAGCTTAGGGCGGTACTCCTACGAGCAGTACTTC	CASSLGRYSYEQYF
TRBV10-3	once	14	TRBJ1-1	TRBD1	TGTGCCATCAGTGGGCACGGGACAGAATTTGAAGCTTTCTTT	CAISGHGTEFEAFF
TRBV25-1	few	14	TRBJ2-7	NA	TGTGCCAGCAGTGAGACGGGGGTCTCCTACGAGCAGTACTTC	CASSETGVSYEQYF
TRBV2	NA	15	TRBJ2-3	TRBD1	TGTGCCAGCGGTTGGGACAGGGGGCAACCAGATACGCAGTATTTT	CASGWDRGQPDTQYF
TRBV6-1	NA	14	TRBJ1-2	NA	TGTGCCAGCAGGCAAAGGACGGGGGGCTATGGCTACACCTTC	CASRQRTGGYGYTF
TRBV12-3/TRBV12-4	many	12	TRBJ2-1	NA	TGTGCCAGCAGTTATGGCTACAATGAGCAGTTCTTC	CASSYGYNEQFF
TRBV10-3	NA	18	TRBJ2-6	NA	TGTGCCATCAGTGACGGGGGCCGTCGGGGGTCTGGGGCCAACGTCCTGACTTTC	CAISDGGRRGSGANVLTF
TRBV10-3	NA	13	TRBJ1-2	NA	TGTGCCATCACGGGAGGGTCTAACTATGGCTACACCTTC	CAITGGSNYGYTF
TRBV6-1	NA	11	TRBJ2-7	NA	TGTGCCTCTTACCCCCGTTACGAGCAGTACTTC	CASYPRYEQYF
TRBV27	NA	19	TRBJ2-7	TRBD2	TGTGCCAGCAGTCTATCCCCGGGACTAGCGGGGGGGCTCCCGTACGAGCAGTACTTC	CASSLSPGLAGGLPYEQYF
TRBV19	few	15	TRBJ2-6	NA	TGTGCCAGTAGTGTAACAGGTACTGGGGCCAACGTCCTGACTTTC	CASSVTGTGANVLTF